Below are 7 T cell receptor beta chains sequenced from a single sample in a study of radiation and T cells in renal cell carcinoma. Assay used: immunoSEQ multiplex PCR; TCRdb lists only in-frame clones, some missing. The profile shows about 150,000 clones, roughly 86% of them singletons. Sample time point: blood 2 weeks post-SBRT. The treatment here: 15 Gy SBRT to primary tumor, nephrectomy 4 weeks later. The sample was blood, taken from a patient whose treatment included radiotherapy and nephrectomy. The receptors were sampled from a woman between 45 and 65 years old with renal cell carcinoma.

CDR3 region: CASSASRNTIYF. The DNA of the CDR3 is TGTGCCAGCAGCGCATCGAGGAACACCATATATTTT. J is TRBJ1-3 and V is TRBV9; D is unresolved. V was trimmed by 3 bases and J by 7 bases, leaving 8 bases between them. This CDR3 is 12 amino acids long. In germline, CDR1 is SGDLS, CDR2 YYNGEE. Drawing the rest from reference TRBV9 and TRBJ1-3, the complete variable domain is DSGVTQTPKHLITATGQRVTLRCSPRSGDLSVYWYQQSLDQGLQFLIQYYNGEERAKGNILERFSAQQFPDLHSELNLSSLELGDSALYFCASSASRNTIYFGEGSWLTVV.

The rearrangement uses TRBV29-1 and TRBJ1-1; TRBD1 matches at 9 bases. The V segment lost 5 bases and the J segment 4 bases; nucleotides outside the gene matches: 2. The CDR3 runs 12 residues. In germline, CDR1 is SQVTM, CDR2 ANQGSEA. The CDR3 is CSVTGGITEAFF. CDR3 nucleotides: TGCAGCGTTACAGGGGGCATCACTGAAGCTTTCTTT.

This clone occurred a few times. V and J are TRBV7-6 and TRBJ1-1, with TRBD1 identical over 7 bases. The ends lost 0 bases at V and 1 base at J; junction bases unmatched: 2. The germline V gene encodes CDR1 SGHVS and CDR2 FNYEAQ. The CDR3 spans 15 residues. CDR3 in amino acids: CASSLARQGNTEAFF. DNA of the CDR3: TGTGCCAGCAGCTTAGCGAGACAGGGGAACACTGAAGCTTTCTTT.

This clone was picked up one time. The chain employs TRBV5-5 and TRBJ2-7; 10 positions agree with TRBD1. Per germline, CDR1 SGHKS and CDR2 YYEKEE (reference sequence). V lost 0 bases to trimming and J lost 4 bases; unmatched junction nucleotides: 7. This CDR3 has 16 residues. CDR3: CASSLDSRDRGYEQYF. The CDR3 DNA reads as TGTGCCAGCAGCTTGGATTCCCGGGACAGGGGTTACGAGCAGTACTTC.

This chain connects TRBV11-2 to TRBJ2-7; TRBD2 aligns across 11 bases. Germline V CDR1 and CDR2: SGHAT, FQNNGV. This CDR3 has 15 residues. J lost 3 bases, V lost 4 bases, and 5 bases had no gene match. The CDR3 is CASSYLAGGSYEQYF. For the CDR3, the DNA is TGTGCCAGCAGCTATTTAGCGGGGGGGAGCTACGAGCAGTACTTC.

The chain employs TRBV10-3 and TRBJ2-5, with D possibly being TRBD1 (5 bases). The CDR3 is 13 residues long. V shed 4 bases and J shed 2 bases, with 8 bases lying between them. CDR1 ENHRY and CDR2 SYGVKD come from the germline V gene. The CDR3 DNA reads TGTGCCATCAGTGCGGACATACAAGAGACCCAGTACTTC. Amino acid sequence: CAISADIQETQYF.

The chain joins TRBV5-6 to TRBJ1-2; D uncertain. The CDR3 contains 16 residues. V shed 2 bases and J shed 7 bases, with 21 bases lying between them. Germline CDR1 SGHDT, CDR2 YYEEEE. The CDR3 DNA reads as TGTGCCAGCAGCTTACCGGGTCGCGAACCATCGGGTGGCTACACCTTC. Translation: CASSLPGREPSGGYTF. Variable domain in full (rest from reference TRBV5-6 and TRBJ1-2): DAGVTQSPTHLIKTRGQQVTLRCSPKSGHDTVSWYQQALGQGPQFIFQYYEEEERQRGNFPDRFSGHQFPNYSSELNVNALLLGDSALYLCASSLPGREPSGGYTFGSGTRLTVV.